The 5 T cell receptor beta chains below were found in one sample sequenced in a study of ipilimumab plus nivolumab after autologous stem cell transplantation. Assay: immunoSEQ multiplex PCR; the TCRdb copy retains only in-frame clones and omits some. The data contain about 4,800 clones, about 67% of them singletons. The specimen was PBMCs, collected in a trial of ipilimumab plus nivolumab as post-transplant consolidation. These receptors originate from a male donor with multiple myeloma.

This clone qualifies as medium-sized (0.01 to 0.1%). V and J are TRBV11-2 and TRBJ2-5, with D perhaps TRBD1 (6 bases). The V gene's germline CDR1 is SGHAT and CDR2 FQNNGV. V lost 1 base, J lost 3 bases, and 18 bases lay in between. The CDR3 spans 17 residues. CDR3: CASSLGGLGALEETQYF. The CDR3 DNA follows: TGTGCCAGCAGCTTAGGGGGGCTAGGGGCGCTTGAAGAGACCCAGTACTTC.

V usage is TRBV30 and J usage is TRBJ2-3; 13 bases align to TRBD2. The V segment lost 0 bases and the J segment 1 base; nucleotides outside the gene matches: 7. The CDR3 covers 18 residues. CDR1 and CDR2 (germline): GTSNPN, SVGIG (reference sequence). CDR3 region: CAWSVSRTSGSGTDTQYF. Here the CDR3 DNA reads TGTGCCTGGAGTGTATCCCGGACTAGCGGGAGCGGCACAGATACGCAGTATTTT. Together with reference TRBV30 and TRBJ2-3, the CDR3 gives the full variable domain: SQTIHQWPATLVQPVGSPLSLECTVEGTSNPNLYWYRQAAGRGLQLLFYSVGIGQISSEVPQNLSASRPQDRQFILSSKKLLLSDSGFYLCAWSVSRTSGSGTDTQYFGPGTRLTVL.

V gene TRBV28 combines with J gene TRBJ2-3; 11 bases fit TRBD2. The V segment lost 7 bases and the J segment 1 base; nucleotides outside the gene matches: 7. This CDR3 has 16 amino acids. In germline, CDR1 is MDHEN, CDR2 SYDVKM. CDR3 region: CASKTSGSRGTDTQYF. The CDR3 nucleotides are TGTGCCAGCAAAACTAGCGGGAGCCGGGGCACAGATACGCAGTATTTT.

This clone was seen more than once but under ten times. The chain employs TRBV6-1 and TRBJ2-1; 7 bases are a match to TRBD2. CDR1 and CDR2 from the germline V gene are MNHNS and SASEGT. V was pared by 8 bases and J by 5 bases, with 6 bases of the junction left unmatched. The CDR3 consists of 13 residues. The CDR3 loop is CASLTGGDNEQFF. CDR3 DNA: TGTGCCAGCTTGACGGGGGGTGACAATGAGCAGTTCTTC.

The rearrangement uses TRBV7-2 and TRBJ2-3; D might be TRBD2 (7 bases). This CDR3 comprises 15 residues. Trimming stripped 5 bases from V and 1 base from J, with 13 bases between. Germline CDR1 reads SGHTA; CDR2 reads FQGNSA. CDR3 coding DNA: TGTGCCAGCAGCCCGCCCGGGGGGCGCACAGATACGCAGTATTTT. Translation: CASSPPGGRTDTQYF.